Sequencing of this TCR beta chain was carried out in a study of T-cell reconstitution after alpha-beta-depleted transplantation in children. Study-wide results and limits: After transplant, high TCRbeta diversity at day 60 in some patients arose from surviving recipient T cells and thymic progenitors. Where alpha-beta T cells came from about two months after transplant was reportedly several hundred expanded graft clones.

This clonotype was counted a few times. Antigen specificity is unknown. Unique molecular identifiers were used in preparing the TCRbeta library. TCRdb passed the PCR reads through MiXCR, listing each CDR3 protein once. The sample holds 500,000 to 600,000 distinct CDR3 sequences, roughly 30% seen once. CDR3 length equals 15 residues. Germline values: CDR1 LNHDA, CDR2 SQIVND (reference sequence). The V and J ends lost 3 bases and 1 base respectively, with 10 bases between them. This TCR derives from a boy under two years old with Wiskott-Aldrich syndrome, due to receive a stem cell transplant. The sample here was PBMCs, taken before TCRalphabeta/CD19-depleted stem cell transplant. This chain connects TRBV19 to TRBJ2-4; D remains ambiguous. Here the CDR3 DNA reads TGTGCCAGTAGTATGGCGGCGTCGGCCAAAAACATTCAGTACTTC. Amino acids: CASSMAASAKNIQYF.